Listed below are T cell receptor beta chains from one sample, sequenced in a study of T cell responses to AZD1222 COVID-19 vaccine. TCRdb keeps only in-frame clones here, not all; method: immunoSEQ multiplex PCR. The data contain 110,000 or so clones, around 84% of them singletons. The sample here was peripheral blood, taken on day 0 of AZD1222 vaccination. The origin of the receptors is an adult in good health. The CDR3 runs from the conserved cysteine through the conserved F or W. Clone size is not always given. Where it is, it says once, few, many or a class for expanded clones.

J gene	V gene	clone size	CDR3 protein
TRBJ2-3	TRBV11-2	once	CASSPTSGGRGDTQYF
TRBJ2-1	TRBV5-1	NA	CASSPGLGNEQFF
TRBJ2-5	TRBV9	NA	CASSVGVAGVQETQYF
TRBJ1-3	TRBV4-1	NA	CASSLGQLITGNTIYF
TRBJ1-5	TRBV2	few	CASSELQGLGQPQHF
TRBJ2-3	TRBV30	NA	CARASGGATGTDTQYF
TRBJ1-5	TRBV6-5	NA	CASRTGLDQPQHF
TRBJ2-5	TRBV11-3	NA	CASSQGQQETQYF
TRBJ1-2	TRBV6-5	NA	CASSLGAGGYTF
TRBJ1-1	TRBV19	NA	CASREMNTEAFF
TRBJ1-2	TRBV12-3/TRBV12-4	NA	CASSLLGAGGYTF
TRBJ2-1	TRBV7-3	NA	CASSLNSYDEQFF
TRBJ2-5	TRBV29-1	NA	CSAASGQETQYF
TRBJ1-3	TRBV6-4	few	CASSEGGQRMGNTIYF
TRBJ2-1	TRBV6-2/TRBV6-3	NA	CASSYSLAGGRNEQFF
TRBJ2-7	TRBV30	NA	CAWSATGASYEQYF
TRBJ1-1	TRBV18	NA	CASSTTRNTEAFF
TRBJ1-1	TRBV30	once	CAWSLTGSDEAFF
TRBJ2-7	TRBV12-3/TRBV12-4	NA	CASSLYREQYF
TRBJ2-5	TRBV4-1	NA	CASRFLGEETQYF
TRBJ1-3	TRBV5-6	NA	CASSLSRAGNTIYF
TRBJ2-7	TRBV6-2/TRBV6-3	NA	CASSIGTGVWEQYF
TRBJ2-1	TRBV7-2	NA	CASSSRDSQNEQFF
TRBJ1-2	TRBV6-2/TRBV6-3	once	CASTYSPNSYGYTF
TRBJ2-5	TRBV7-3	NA	CASSPMGGRAQYF
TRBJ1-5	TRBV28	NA	CASSQGNNQPQHF
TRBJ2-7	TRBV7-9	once	CASSLAGTASYEQYF
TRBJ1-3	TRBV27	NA	CASSLSAARAVGNTIYF
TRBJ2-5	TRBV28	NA	CASSSWTSGDKETQYF
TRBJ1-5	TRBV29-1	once	CSVSLGQDQPQHF
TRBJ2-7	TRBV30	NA	CAWSSLGGQYF
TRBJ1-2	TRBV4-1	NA	CASSQERSANYGYTF
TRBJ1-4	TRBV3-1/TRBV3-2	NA	CASSHSGTVNEKLFF
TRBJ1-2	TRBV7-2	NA	CAITPTGFGYTF
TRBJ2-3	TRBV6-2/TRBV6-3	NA	CASSPQGSGSTDTQYF
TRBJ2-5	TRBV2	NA	CASSDRTSGGPRETQYF
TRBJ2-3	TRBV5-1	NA	CASSLGFSPASTDTQYF
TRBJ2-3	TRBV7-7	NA	CASSLDGSTDTQYF
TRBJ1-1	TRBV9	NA	CASSVESGTEAFF
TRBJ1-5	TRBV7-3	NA	CASSLQFGQPQHF
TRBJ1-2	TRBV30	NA	CAWSPVHSGGYTF
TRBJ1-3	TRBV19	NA	CASSPGGAPGNTIYF
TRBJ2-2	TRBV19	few	CASSPGTGPTGELFF
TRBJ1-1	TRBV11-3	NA	CASSPGEGVNTEAFF
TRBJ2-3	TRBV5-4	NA	CASSPSDRAKDTQYF
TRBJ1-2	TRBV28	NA	CASRSAQNYGYTF
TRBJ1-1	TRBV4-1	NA	CASSQEDWTEAFF
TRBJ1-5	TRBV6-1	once	CASSERVSNQPQHF
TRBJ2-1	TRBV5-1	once	CASSLLAGQFF
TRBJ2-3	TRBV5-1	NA	CASSSEQVGSTDTQYF
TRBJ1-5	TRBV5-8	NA	CASSPVGAGVSNQPQHF
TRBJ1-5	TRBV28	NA	CASSPPYRGTHNQPQHF
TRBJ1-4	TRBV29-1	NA	CSVALGGGTEKLFF
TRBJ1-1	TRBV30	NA	CAWGGYTEAFF
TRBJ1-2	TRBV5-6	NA	CASVARGYGYTF
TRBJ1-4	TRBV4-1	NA	CASSTRQGGTSEKLFF
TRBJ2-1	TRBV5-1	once	CASRELGTAYNEQFF
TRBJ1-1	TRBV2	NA	CASSSTGTANTEAFF
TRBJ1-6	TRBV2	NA	CASSVGQGPSPLHF
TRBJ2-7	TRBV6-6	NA	CASSYSGQSYEQYF